These T cell receptor beta chains were read from a single sample in a study of CD8 T cells in Susac syndrome. TCRdb reanalysed the immunoSEQ multiplex PCR reads using MiXCR and keeps one entry per CDR3 protein. Of about 70,000 distinct CDR3 sequences in the sample, around 93% were seen once. The sample comprised CD8+ T cells from PBMCs. Receptors were obtained from a human donor in good health. Both conserved end residues are part of each CDR3. Each record gives: V gene, J gene, D gene, clone size, CDR3 protein, CDR3 DNA. D genes are given only for firm matches. Where a row states a size, it is once, few, many or the class of an expanded clone; other rows omit it.

TRBV7-8	TRBJ2-5	TRBD2	NA	CASSQGLAVEETQYF	TGTGCCAGCAGCCAGGGACTAGCGGTGGAAGAGACCCAGTACTTC
TRBV20-1	TRBJ2-5	NA	NA	CSAREPGGYETQYF	TGCAGTGCACGAGAGCCGGGGGGCTATGAGACCCAGTACTTC
TRBV6-5	TRBJ1-2	NA	NA	CASSHAGDNGYTF	TGTGCCAGCAGCCACGCCGGGGACAATGGCTACACCTTC
TRBV29-1	TRBJ1-1	TRBD1	NA	CSVNYRGRAFF	TGCAGCGTCAACTACAGGGGCCGAGCTTTCTTT
TRBV28	TRBJ1-3	NA	few	CASSFRGSGNTIYF	TGTGCCAGCAGTTTTCGGGGTTCTGGAAACACCATATATTTT
TRBV28	TRBJ1-1	NA	NA	CASSDRGRAFF	TGTGCCAGCAGTGATCGGGGGAGAGCTTTCTTT
TRBV29-1	TRBJ1-5	NA	NA	CSRCSQGEVGQPQHF	TGCAGCCGGTGCTCCCAGGGAGAGGTGGGCCAGCCCCAGCATTTT
TRBV12-3/TRBV12-4	TRBJ1-2	NA	NA	CASSFEVGQDPFNYGYTF	TGTGCCAGCAGTTTTGAGGTCGGTCAGGATCCGTTCAACTATGGCTACACCTTC
TRBV4-3	TRBJ1-6	NA	NA	CASSQWGTSPLHF	TGCGCCAGCAGCCAGTGGGGGACTTCACCCCTCCACTTT
TRBV4-3	TRBJ2-2	TRBD1	NA	CASSQDSGTGAPVSGELFF	TGCGCCAGCAGCCAAGATAGTGGGACAGGGGCACCAGTAAGCGGGGAGCTGTTTTTT
TRBV6-5	TRBJ2-3	NA	once	CASIGGGPPDTQYF	TGTGCCAGCATTGGCGGGGGCCCCCCGGATACGCAGTATTTT
TRBV29-1	TRBJ1-2	NA	NA	CSVDTGAWGYTF	TGCAGCGTGGATACAGGAGCCTGGGGCTACACCTTC
TRBV30	TRBJ2-7	TRBD2	once	CAWTPGGLGSYEQYF	TGTGCCTGGACCCCGGGGGGTCTTGGGTCCTACGAGCAGTACTTC
TRBV29-1	TRBJ2-2	NA	NA	CSVEDVETGELFF	TGCAGCGTTGAAGACGTGGAGACCGGGGAGCTGTTTTTT
TRBV29-1	TRBJ2-2	NA	NA	CSVVPPTGELFF	TGCAGCGTTGTGCCCCCCACCGGGGAGCTGTTTTTT
TRBV19	TRBJ1-6	NA	NA	CASSIVPGQGISPLHF	TGTGCCAGTAGTATAGTGCCCGGGCAGGGGATCTCACCCCTCCACTTT
TRBV27	TRBJ2-3	NA	NA	CASSPSLGLTDTQYF	TGTGCCAGCAGCCCATCTCTCGGGCTGACAGATACGCAGTATTTT
TRBV19	TRBJ1-1	NA	NA	CASSIGENTEAFF	TGTGCCAGTAGTATTGGAGAGAACACTGAAGCTTTCTTT
TRBV10-2	TRBJ2-1	NA	NA	CASSDPRGQVYDEQFF	TGCGCCAGCAGTGACCCCCGGGGACAAGTTTACGATGAGCAGTTCTTC
TRBV4-1	TRBJ2-5	NA	NA	CASSQVVTAQETQYF	TGCGCCAGCAGCCAAGTTGTTACAGCCCAAGAGACCCAGTACTTC
TRBV28	TRBJ2-7	NA	NA	CASSSIKIVLYEQYF	TGTGCCAGCAGTTCCATAAAAATTGTCCTTTACGAGCAGTACTTC
TRBV29-1	TRBJ1-2	TRBD1	NA	CSVEQGGTGYGYTF	TGCAGCGTTGAACAGGGAGGGACAGGGTATGGCTACACCTTC
TRBV29-1	TRBJ1-2	NA	once	CSVEAVGTNGYTF	TGCAGCGTTGAAGCCGTAGGGACAAATGGCTACACCTTC
TRBV7-9	TRBJ1-6	TRBD1	NA	CASSSTGQGKNSPLHF	TGTGCCAGCAGCTCGACGGGACAGGGGAAGAATTCACCCCTCCACTTT
TRBV29-1	TRBJ2-1	NA	NA	CSVLFPISSYNEQFF	TGCAGCGTTCTGTTTCCCATCAGCTCCTACAATGAGCAGTTCTTC
TRBV11-1	TRBJ2-3	NA	NA	CASRRDFTDTQYF	TGTGCCAGCAGGCGGGACTTCACAGATACGCAGTATTTT
TRBV28	TRBJ2-2	TRBD1	NA	CASSSGDRATNTGELFF	TGTGCCAGCAGCTCCGGAGACAGGGCCACGAACACCGGGGAGCTGTTTTTT
TRBV12-3/TRBV12-4	TRBJ2-5	TRBD2	NA	CASSLERGFGGGETQYF	TGTGCCAGCAGTTTGGAAAGAGGATTTGGCGGGGGTGAGACCCAGTACTTC